What follows is one TCR beta chain and its context. Its specificity is not known. The length of the CDR3 is 14 residues. In germline, CDR1 is MDHEN, CDR2 SYDVKM. V was pared by 5 bases and J by 3 bases, with 13 bases between. The entry originates in a study of blood T cells in healthy people across ages. A sample-barcoded 5' primer and a J-beta primer mix were used in a second PCR of roughly 7 to 11 cycles. With 12 random nucleotides, a template-switch adaptor tagged each individual cDNA molecule. Sequencing of every sample gave 3 million or more CDR3-containing paired-end reads. MiXCR, applied by TCRdb to the 5' RACE reads, yields one record per CDR3 protein. The sample holds 540,000 or so distinct CDR3 sequences, roughly 48% seen once. General observations from the study: Long-lived and aged donors differed, with more naive CD4+ cells and higher diversity in the long-lived. Per-million-T-cell TCR beta diversity fell roughly linearly with age.

The chain links TRBV28 to TRBJ2-5, with D perhaps TRBD1 (6 bases). The clonotype comes from a man older than 75 in good health. Sample: blood. CDR3 DNA: TGTGCCAGCAGTGTAGCAGGGGCGGAAGAGACCCAGTACTTC. As protein: CASSVAGAEETQYF.